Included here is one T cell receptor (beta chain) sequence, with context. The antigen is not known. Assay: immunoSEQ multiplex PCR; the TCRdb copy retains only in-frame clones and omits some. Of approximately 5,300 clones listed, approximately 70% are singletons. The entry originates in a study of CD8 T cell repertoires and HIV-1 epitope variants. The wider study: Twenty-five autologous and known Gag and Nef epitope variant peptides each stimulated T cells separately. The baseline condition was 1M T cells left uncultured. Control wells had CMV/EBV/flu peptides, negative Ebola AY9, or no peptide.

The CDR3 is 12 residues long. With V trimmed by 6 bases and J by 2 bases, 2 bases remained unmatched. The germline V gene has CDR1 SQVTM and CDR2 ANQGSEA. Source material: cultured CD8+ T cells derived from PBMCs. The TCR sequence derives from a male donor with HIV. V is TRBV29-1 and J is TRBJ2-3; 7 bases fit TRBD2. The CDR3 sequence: CSVERDTDTQYF. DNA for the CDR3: TGCAGCGTCGAGCGGGACACAGATACGCAGTATTTT.